This T cell receptor (beta chain) was captured by sequencing in a study of blood T cell repertoires in COVID-19. For the study at large: Samples representing acute and convalescent COVID-19 were sourced from the United States, Italy and Spain. PBMCs, B-cell-depleted T cells, or T cells provided the cDNA or gDNA that made up the material.

From germline, CDR1 is SNHLY and CDR2 FYNNEI. CDR3 length: 15 amino acids. V gave up 6 bases and J gave up 5 bases, with 16 bases separating them. In the study's own analysis: Cell counts per sample came from amplifying reference gene primers. TCRdb keeps only in-frame clones here, not all; method: immunoSEQ multiplex PCR. V and J calls and clone size are those listed in that table; D and trimming were worked out from the DNA. The sample has about 110,000 clones, 55% to 75% seen once. V gene TRBV2 combines with J gene TRBJ2-2, with D possibly matching TRBD2 (5 bases). The receptor was derived from a human donor with acute or convalescent COVID-19. The donor label of this sample is uncertain. The sample comprised peripheral blood. The DNA of the CDR3 is TGTGCCAGCAGGCGCGATTCCCGAGGGACCGGGGAGCTGTTTTTT. Amino acids: CASRRDSRGTGELFF.